Below, 9 T cell receptor beta chains from the same sample are listed, as sequenced in a study of shared clonotypes between healthy human individuals. The data were produced by immunoSEQ multiplex PCR, yet TCRdb's version contains in-frame clones alone and is incomplete. Of over a million clones in the sample, 95% to 99% were seen once. The sample consisted of naive CD4+ T cells sorted from blood. Sample subset: CD45RA+ positively selected. The receptors derive from a man aged 25-40 years in good health.

With regard to this clone: At the DNA level, this CDR3 is encoded by other sequences in the same sample as well. The CDR3 is CASSPGLAGGQETQYF. CDR3 nucleotides: TGTGCCAGCTCACCCGGACTAGCGGGAGGTCAAGAGACCCAGTACTTC. The rearrangement uses TRBV18 and TRBJ2-5, with 14 bases that match TRBD2. The CDR3 length is 16 residues. Germline-derived CDR1 and CDR2 are KGHSH and LQKENI. Germline trimming cut 3 bases from V and 2 bases from J; bases unmatched to any gene: 2. Filled out from reference TRBV18 and TRBJ2-5, the complete variable domain reads NAGVMQNPRHLVRRRGQEARLRCSPMKGHSHVYWYRQLPEEGLKFMVYLQKENIIDESGMPKERFSAEFPKEGPSILRIQQVVRGDSAAYFCASSPGLAGGQETQYFGPGTRLLVL.

As regards this clone: Other DNA sequences in the same sample also yield this CDR3. The V gene is TRBV5-1, the J gene TRBJ1-1; 10 nucleotides line up with TRBD1. Per the germline V gene, CDR1 is SGHRS and CDR2 is YFSETQ. The CDR3 loop spans 14 amino acids. The junction had 6 bases not matched to a gene; V was cut back by 5 bases and J by 5 bases. This CDR3 reads CASSFGTGVTEAFF. The CDR3 DNA is TGCGCCAGCAGTTTCGGGACAGGGGTTACTGAAGCTTTCTTT.

On this clone itself: A far larger clone is just one base off, so this is likely a read error. The rearrangement links TRBV14 to TRBJ1-5, with D possibly being TRBD1 (5 bases). Between the trimmed V and J ends, which lost 3 bases and 7 bases, there was a span of 10 bases. CDR1 is SGHDN and CDR2 is FVKESK in the germline V gene. The CDR3 runs 13 residues. The DNA for the CDR3 is TGTGCCAGCAGCCATCCAGGGTTGCAGCCCCAGCATTTT. It codes for CASSHPGLQPQHF.

The gene calls are TRBV5-8 and TRBJ2-2; 7 bases map to TRBD2. This CDR3 spans 15 amino acids. Trimming took 1 base from V and 7 from J; bases not matched to a gene: 7. The V gene's germline CDR1 is SGHTS and CDR2 YDEGEE. CDR3 region: CASSLSAGVNGELFF. In nucleotides, the CDR3 is TGTGCCAGCAGCTTGTCTGCGGGAGTGAACGGGGAGCTGTTTTTT.

The gene calls are TRBV6-5 and TRBJ1-1; D may be TRBD1 (5 bases). CDR3 length: 14 residues. The germline gives CDR1 MNHEY, CDR2 SVGAGI. V lost 6 bases and J 1 base, leaving 12 bases between the germline ends. The CDR3 loop reads CASRRLGGNTEAFF. The CDR3 DNA reads as TGTGCCAGCAGGAGGCTCGGGGGGAACACTGAAGCTTTCTTT.

J is TRBJ1-4 and V is TRBV28; D is uncertain. The CDR3 is 13 residues long. Trimming removed 10 bases at V and 0 bases at J, with 9 bases between. Germline V gene sequence: CDR1 MDHEN, CDR2 SYDVKM. The CDR3 DNA reads TGTGCCACGTCAGGTGCAACTAATGAAAAACTGTTTTTT. Its translation: CATSGATNEKLFF.

The V and J genes are TRBV15 and TRBJ2-3; D is unclear. Germline V gene sequence: CDR1 LNHNV, CDR2 YYDKDF (reference sequence). Trimming cost V 1 base and J 0 bases, with 11 bases left between them. The CDR3 contains 16 residues. The CDR3 loop is CATSRVADPSTDTQYF. As DNA, the CDR3 is TGTGCCACCAGCAGAGTTGCGGACCCTAGCACAGATACGCAGTATTTT.

This clone has only one observation. The DNA of the CDR3 is TGTGCCTGGAAGGGAAAGGCTAACTATGGCTACACCTTC. This gives the protein CAWKGKANYGYTF. The chain couples TRBV30 to TRBJ1-2; the D is unclear. The CDR3 is 13 amino acids. Looked up from germline, CDR1 is GTSNPN and CDR2 is SVGIG (reference sequence). The V end was cut by 4 bases, the J end by 0 bases, with 9 bases between.

This sequence joins TRBV11-3 and TRBJ2-1; D remains ambiguous. V lost 0 bases, J lost 8 bases, and 11 bases lay in between. The germline V gene encodes CDR1 SGHNT and CDR2 YENEEA. The CDR3 runs to 14 residues. CDR3 amino acids: CASSLEGYSHEQFF. CDR3 nucleotide sequence: TGTGCCAGCAGCTTAGAGGGTTATTCGCATGAGCAGTTCTTC. The full variable domain, rest sourced from reference TRBV11-3 and TRBJ2-1, is EAGVVQSPRYKIIEKKQPVAFWCNPISGHNTLYWYLQNLGQGPELLIRYENEEAVDDSQLPKDRFSAERLKGVDSTLKIQPAELGDSAVYLCASSLEGYSHEQFFGPGTRLTVL.